This T cell receptor beta chain comes out of a study of blood T cells in healthy people across ages. After removal of 4 bases from V and 6 bases from J, the junction contained 6 bases not matched to a gene. The CDR3 covers 14 residues. The germline gives CDR1 PRHDT, CDR2 FYEKMQ (reference sequence). This clonotype was seen a handful of times. Using a J-beta primer mix together with a sample-barcoded 5' primer, a second PCR was run for roughly 6 to 12 cycles. Each sample yielded at least 3 million CDR3-containing paired-end reads. TCRdb re-analysed the 5' RACE reads in MiXCR, keeping a single row per CDR3 protein. Among approximately 800,000 distinct CDR3 sequences listed, about 25% were seen once. The same specimen was also included in a second study, on T cells of mothers and their children. In that study: Study donors consisted of three healthy Caucasian mothers and their six children.

What was sequenced was blood. This chain uses TRBV13 with TRBJ2-1, with TRBD2 identical over 7 bases. This clonotype was obtained from a boy aged 5-17 years in good health. In DNA, the CDR3 is TGTGCCAGCAGCTCGAGCGGGACGGGCAATGAGCAGTTCTTC. Amino acid sequence: CASSSSGTGNEQFF.